This T cell receptor (beta chain) was recovered during a study of cytomegalovirus exposure and HLA in healthy donors. In the study overall: The use of the same platform for the 90 to 150 validation repertoires and the roughly 670 first-cohort repertoires was reported by a later analysis. Findings of the study overall: In vitro checks showed that a few CMV-associated chains really do target CMV antigens. Cytomegalovirus-associated status was assigned to 150 to 200 TCR beta chains.

TCRdb's table, derived via immunoSEQ multiplex PCR, lists solely in-frame clones and lacks some. The table has roughly 130,000 clones, approximately 87% seen once. The V gene's germline CDR1 is SGHAT and CDR2 FQNNGV. The CDR3 is 16 amino acids. The V gene end was trimmed by 6 bases and the J gene end by 1 base; junction bases not matched to a gene: 7. Note on this clone: What it binds is unknown.

It was the roughly 130-subject validation cohort, separate from the approximately 700-subject first cohort, to which the donors belonged. This TCR was recovered from a man younger than 35 in good health and CMV-seronegative. Sample: PBMCs. This sequence joins TRBV11-2 and TRBJ2-7; 12 bases fit TRBD2. In DNA, the CDR3 is TGTGCCAGCAGGGCTAGCGGGAGGGTAGGGTCCTACGAGCAGTACTTC. Its translation is CASRASGRVGSYEQYF.